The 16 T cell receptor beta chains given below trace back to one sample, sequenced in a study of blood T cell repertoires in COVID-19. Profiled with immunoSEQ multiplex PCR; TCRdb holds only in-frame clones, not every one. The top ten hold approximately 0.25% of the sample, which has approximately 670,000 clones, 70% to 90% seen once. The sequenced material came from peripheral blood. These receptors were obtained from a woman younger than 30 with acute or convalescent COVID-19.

The CDR3 here is CASSLQGTYEQYF. The CDR3 DNA is TGTGCCAGCAGCTTACAGGGAACCTACGAGCAGTACTTC. The chain recombines TRBV7-2 with TRBJ2-7; D may be TRBD1 (5 bases). The CDR3 totals 13 residues. Germline assignment: CDR1 SGHTA and CDR2 FQGNSA. Trimming took off 2 bases at V and 2 bases at J, with 7 bases between the two ends.

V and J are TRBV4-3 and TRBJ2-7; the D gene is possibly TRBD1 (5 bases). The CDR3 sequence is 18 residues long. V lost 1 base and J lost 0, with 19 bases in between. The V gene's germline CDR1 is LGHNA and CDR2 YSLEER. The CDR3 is CASSQVPVGAESSYEQYF. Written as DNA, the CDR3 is TGCGCCAGCAGCCAAGTCCCCGTAGGGGCGGAGAGCTCCTACGAGCAGTACTTC.

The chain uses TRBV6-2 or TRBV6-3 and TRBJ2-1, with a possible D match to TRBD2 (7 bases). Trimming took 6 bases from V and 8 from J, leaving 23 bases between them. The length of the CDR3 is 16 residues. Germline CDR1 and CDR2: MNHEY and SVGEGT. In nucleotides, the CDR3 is TGTGCCAGCAGCTCCTCCGGGGAAGGGGGAGGGGATGAGCAGTTCTTC. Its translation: CASSSSGEGGGDEQFF.

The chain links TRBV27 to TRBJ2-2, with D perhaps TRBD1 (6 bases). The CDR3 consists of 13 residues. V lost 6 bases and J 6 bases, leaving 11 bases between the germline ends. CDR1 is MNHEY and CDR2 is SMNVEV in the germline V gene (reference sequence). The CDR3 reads CASRGQGSGELFF. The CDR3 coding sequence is TGTGCCAGCAGGGGGCAGGGGTCCGGGGAGCTGTTTTTT.

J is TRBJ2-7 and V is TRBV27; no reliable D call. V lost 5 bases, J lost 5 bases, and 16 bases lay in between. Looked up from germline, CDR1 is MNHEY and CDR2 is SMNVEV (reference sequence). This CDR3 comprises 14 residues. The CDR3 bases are TGTGCCAGCAGTCCCTCGCCATCGGTCCACGAGCAGTACTTC. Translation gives CASSPSPSVHEQYF.

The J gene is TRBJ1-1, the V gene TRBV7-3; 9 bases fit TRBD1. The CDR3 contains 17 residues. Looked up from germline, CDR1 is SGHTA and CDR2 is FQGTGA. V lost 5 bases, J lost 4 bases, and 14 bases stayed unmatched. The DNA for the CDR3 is TGTGCCAGCAGCCCAGTCCCGGGACAGGGTATGAGCACTGAAGCTTTCTTT. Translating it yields CASSPVPGQGMSTEAFF. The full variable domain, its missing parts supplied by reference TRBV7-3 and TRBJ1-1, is GAGVSQTPSNKVTEKGKYVELRCDPISGHTALYWYRQSLGQGPEFLIYFQGTGAADDSGLPNDRFFAVRPEGSVSTLKIQRTERGDSAVYLCASSPVPGQGMSTEAFFGQGTRLTVV.

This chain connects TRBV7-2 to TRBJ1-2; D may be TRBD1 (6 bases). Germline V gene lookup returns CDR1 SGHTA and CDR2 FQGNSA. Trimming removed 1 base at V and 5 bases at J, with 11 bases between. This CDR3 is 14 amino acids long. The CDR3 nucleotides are TGTGCCAGCAGCTTAGGTGACAGGTGGTATGGCTACACCTTC. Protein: CASSLGDRWYGYTF.

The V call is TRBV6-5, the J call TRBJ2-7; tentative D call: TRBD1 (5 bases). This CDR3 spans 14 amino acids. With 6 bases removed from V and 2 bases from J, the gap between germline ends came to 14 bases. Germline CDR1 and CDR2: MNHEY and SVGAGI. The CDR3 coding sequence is TGTGCCAGCAGACGGACGGACACCGCCTACGAGCAGTACTTC. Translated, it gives CASRRTDTAYEQYF.

The CDR3 loop reads CASTPVGGAETQYF. For the CDR3, the DNA is TGCGCCAGCACCCCCGTTGGGGGCGCGGAGACCCAGTACTTC. V and J are TRBV5-1 and TRBJ2-5, with a weak D call TRBD1 (6 bases). Trimming left V 6 bases short and J 5 bases short, with 17 bases between. The length of the CDR3 is 14 residues. The germline V gene has CDR1 SGHRS and CDR2 YFSETQ.

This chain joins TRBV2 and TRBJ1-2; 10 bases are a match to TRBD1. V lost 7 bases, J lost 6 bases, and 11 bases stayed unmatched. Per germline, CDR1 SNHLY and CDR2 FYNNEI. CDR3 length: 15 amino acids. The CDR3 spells CASTLLGTGANGYTF. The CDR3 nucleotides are TGTGCCAGCACCCTCCTCGGGACAGGGGCTAATGGCTACACCTTC.

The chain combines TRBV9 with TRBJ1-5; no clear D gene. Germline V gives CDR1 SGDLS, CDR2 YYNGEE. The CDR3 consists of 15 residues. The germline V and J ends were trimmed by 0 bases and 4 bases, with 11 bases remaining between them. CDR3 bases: TGTGCCAGCAGCGTAGGTAAAAGCCCAAATCAGCCCCAGCATTTT. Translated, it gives CASSVGKSPNQPQHF.

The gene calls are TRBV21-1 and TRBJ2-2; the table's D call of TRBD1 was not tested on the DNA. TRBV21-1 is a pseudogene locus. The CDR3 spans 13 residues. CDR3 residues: CASSTRSTGELFF. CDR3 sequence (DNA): TGTGCCAGCAGCACCAGAAGTACCGGGGAGCTGTTTTTT.

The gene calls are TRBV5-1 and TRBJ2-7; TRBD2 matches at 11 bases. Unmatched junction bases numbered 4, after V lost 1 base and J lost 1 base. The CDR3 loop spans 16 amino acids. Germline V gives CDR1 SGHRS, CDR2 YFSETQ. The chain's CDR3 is CASSLWLAGGSYEQYF. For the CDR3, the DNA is TGCGCCAGCAGCTTGTGGCTAGCGGGGGGATCCTACGAGCAGTACTTC.

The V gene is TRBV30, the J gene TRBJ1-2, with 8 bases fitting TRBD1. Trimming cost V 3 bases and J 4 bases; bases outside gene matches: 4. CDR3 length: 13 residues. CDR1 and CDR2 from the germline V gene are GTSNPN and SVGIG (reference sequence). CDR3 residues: CAWSGDRGYGYTF. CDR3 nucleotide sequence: TGTGCCTGGAGCGGAGACAGGGGCTATGGCTACACCTTC.

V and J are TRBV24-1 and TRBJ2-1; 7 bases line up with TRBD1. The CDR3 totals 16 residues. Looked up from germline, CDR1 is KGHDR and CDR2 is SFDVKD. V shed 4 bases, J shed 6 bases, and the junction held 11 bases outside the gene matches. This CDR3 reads CATSDLDRLGGNEQFF. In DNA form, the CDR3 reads TGTGCCACCAGTGACCTGGACAGGTTGGGCGGCAATGAGCAGTTCTTC.

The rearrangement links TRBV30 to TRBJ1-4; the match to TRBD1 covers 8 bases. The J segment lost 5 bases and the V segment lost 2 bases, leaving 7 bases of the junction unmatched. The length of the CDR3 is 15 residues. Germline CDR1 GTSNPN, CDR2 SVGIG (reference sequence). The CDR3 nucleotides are TGTGCCTGGAGTACCCCGACAGGGGCCAATGAAAAACTGTTTTTT. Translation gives CAWSTPTGANEKLFF.